The clone carrying this T cell receptor (beta chain) has more than one count but fewer than ten. Its antigen is unidentified. The germline V gene encodes CDR1 MGHDK and CDR2 SYGVNS. V shed 7 bases and J shed 7 bases, with 11 bases lying between them. The CDR3 contains 11 residues. This specimen belongs to a study of T-cell reconstitution after alpha-beta-depleted transplantation in children. Findings and caveats of the study: Several hundred expanded graft clones reportedly supplied alpha-beta T cells about two months after transplant.

The TCRbeta library incorporated unique molecular identifiers. TCRdb redid the calling of the PCR reads with MiXCR, one entry per CDR3 protein. The data contain 450,000 to 600,000 distinct CDR3 sequences, about an eighth of them singletons. V is TRBV25-1 and J is TRBJ2-7; D possibly corresponds to TRBD1 (6 bases). This specimen consisted of PBMCs, mostly from graft donor cells, obtained 360 days after TCRalphabeta/CD19-depleted stem cell transplant. The source is a male patient younger than 18 who had a stem cell transplant for acute myeloid leukemia, so the T cells may come from the graft donor. Here the CDR3 DNA reads TGTGCCAGCAACAGGGTCGGGGAGCAGTACTTC. This translates into CASNRVGEQYF.